The 26 T cell receptor beta chains below all came from one sample that was sequenced in a study of CD8 T cells in ankylosing spondylitis. TCRdb fed the 5' RACE reads into MiXCR, producing one record per CDR3 protein. The profile shows about 24,000 distinct CDR3 sequences, 10% to 15% of them singletons. The sample consisted of blood. The receptor set was obtained from a male donor with ankylosing spondylitis or in good health (not recorded which).

This sequence joins TRBV6-5 and TRBJ2-1; 11 nucleotides line up with TRBD1. The CDR3 covers 15 residues. The V segment lost 4 bases and the J segment 4 bases; nucleotides outside the gene matches: 3. CDR1 is MNHEY and CDR2 is SVGAGI in the germline V gene. The CDR3 nucleotides are TGTGCCAGCAGTTCCGGGACAGGGGGTTACAATGAGCAGTTCTTC. Residues: CASSSGTGGYNEQFF.

The chain links TRBV29-1 to TRBJ2-4; D ambiguous. CDR3 length: 11 residues. Trimming left V 6 bases short and J 7 bases short, with 10 bases between. The V gene's germline CDR1 is SQVTM and CDR2 ANQGSEA. The CDR3 region is CSVEVGNIQYF. CDR3 bases: TGCAGCGTCGAGGTGGGGAACATTCAGTACTTC.

Many counts were recorded for this clonotype. V and J are TRBV12-3 or TRBV12-4 and TRBJ1-4, with D possibly matching TRBD1 (6 bases). This CDR3 comprises 13 residues. V lost 6 bases and J lost 11, with 16 bases in between. CDR3 nucleotide sequence: TGTGCCAGCAGCCCGACGTCTCAGGGGAAACTGTTTTTT. Translated, it gives CASSPTSQGKLFF.

V gene TRBV24-1 combines with J gene TRBJ2-3; 10 bases map to TRBD2. CDR3 length: 15 residues. Trimming cost V 7 bases and J 3 bases; bases outside gene matches: 6. Per the germline V gene, CDR1 is KGHDR and CDR2 is SFDVKD. CDR3 protein: CATRASGGRTDTQYF. In nucleotides, the CDR3 is TGTGCCACCAGGGCTAGCGGGGGTAGGACAGATACGCAGTATTTT.

This clonotype was detected only a few times. This chain uses TRBV19 with TRBJ2-3, with 7 bases aligning to TRBD2. Germline CDR1 and CDR2: LNHDA and SQIVND (reference sequence). After removal of 3 bases from V and 4 bases from J, the junction contained 4 bases not matched to a gene. The CDR3 is made up of 14 amino acids. CDR3 loop: CASSIGRGADTQYF. The CDR3 region has the DNA TGTGCCAGTAGTATTGGGAGGGGAGCAGATACGCAGTATTTT.

The CDR3 sequence: CASSPSLAHSYNEQFF. The CDR3 nucleotides are TGTGCCAGCAGTCCCAGCCTAGCGCACTCCTACAATGAGCAGTTCTTC. The V and J genes are TRBV6-5 and TRBJ2-1; the D gene is possibly TRBD2 (6 bases). Deletions cut 5 bases from V and 0 bases from J, with 14 bases between. This CDR3 has 16 amino acids. Germline CDR1 is MNHEY and CDR2 is SVGAGI.

This clonotype was detected many times. The chain couples TRBV28 to TRBJ1-1; TRBD1 matches at 9 bases. Germline CDR1 MDHEN, CDR2 SYDVKM. Trimming cost V 3 bases and J 3 bases; bases outside gene matches: 8. This CDR3 is 16 amino acids long. CDR3 residues: CASSFKSTGGYTEAFF. The CDR3 bases are TGTGCCAGCAGTTTTAAGTCGACAGGGGGTTACACTGAAGCTTTCTTT.

The sample holds a few counts of this clonotype. CDR3 protein: CASRPGRGSYNEQFF. The CDR3 DNA reads as TGTGCCAGCAGACCCGGAAGGGGCTCCTACAATGAGCAGTTCTTC. The V and J genes are TRBV6-2 or TRBV6-3 and TRBJ2-1; tentative D call: TRBD1 (5 bases). The ends were cut back, 6 bases at V and 0 bases at J, with 12 bases in the middle. The CDR3 is made up of 15 amino acids. Germline V CDR1 and CDR2: MNHEY, SVGEGT.

This clonotype was picked up a small number of times. The chain has TRBV28 and TRBJ2-2, with 9 bases that match TRBD2. Per the germline V gene, CDR1 is MDHEN and CDR2 is SYDVKM. J was trimmed by 4 bases and V by 10 bases; bases with no gene match: 7. CDR3 length: 14 amino acids. The CDR3 protein is CATLAGVGTGELFF. CDR3 DNA: TGTGCCACCTTAGCGGGAGTTGGCACCGGGGAGCTGTTTTTT.

Ten or more counts support this clonotype. V gene TRBV29-1 combines with J gene TRBJ2-5, with D unresolved. This CDR3 is 11 amino acids long. The V end was cut by 6 bases, the J end by 5 bases, with 10 bases between. Germline V CDR1 and CDR2: SQVTM, ANQGSEA. CDR3 in amino acids: CSVLRDETQYF. The CDR3 nucleotides are TGCAGCGTCCTGAGAGATGAGACCCAGTACTTC.

This clonotype was counted many times. This sequence joins TRBV7-6 and TRBJ2-1, with 11 bases fitting TRBD2. The trim removed 2 bases at V and 7 bases at J, leaving 7 bases unmatched. The germline V gene encodes CDR1 SGHVS and CDR2 FNYEAQ. This CDR3 has 16 residues. CDR3 nucleotide sequence: TGTGCCAGCAGCTTAAATAGCGGGAGGGCGGGGAATGAGCAGTTCTTC. Protein: CASSLNSGRAGNEQFF.

This clonotype was counted at least ten times. This chain joins TRBV28 and TRBJ1-1; weak D call: TRBD1 (6 bases). Per germline, CDR1 MDHEN and CDR2 SYDVKM. V dropped 6 bases and J dropped 1 base, with 15 bases sitting between them. The CDR3 is made up of 15 amino acids. The CDR3 here is CASRGDTNSNTEAFF. The CDR3 DNA reads TGTGCCAGCAGGGGGGACACAAATTCGAACACTGAAGCTTTCTTT. Together with reference TRBV28 and TRBJ1-1, the CDR3 gives the full variable domain: DVKVTQSSRYLVKRTGEKVFLECVQDMDHENMFWYRQDPGLGLRLIYFSYDVKMKEKGDIPEGYSVSREKKERFSLILESASTNQTSMYLCASRGDTNSNTEAFFGQGTRLTVV.

The chain has TRBV6-1 and TRBJ2-1; TRBD2 matches at 15 bases. From germline, CDR1 is MNHNS and CDR2 SASEGT. V lost 10 bases and J lost 9; bases outside the gene matches: 7. The CDR3 extends over 14 amino acids. The CDR3 coding sequence is TGTGCCAACGGACTAGCGGGAGGGCCCGGTGAGCAGTTCTTC. Its translation is CANGLAGGPGEQFF.

This clonotype was picked up a small number of times. The chain combines TRBV25-1 with TRBJ1-4; D remains ambiguous. V lost 3 bases to trimming and J lost 0 bases, with 8 bases between them. The CDR3 runs 15 residues. Germline CDR1 is MGHDK and CDR2 is SYGVNS. The CDR3 here is CASSDHRSTNEKLFF. CDR3 bases: TGTGCCAGCAGTGATCACAGATCAACTAATGAAAAACTGTTTTTT.

This clonotype was seen a few times. The rearrangement uses TRBV5-1 and TRBJ2-2, with D unresolved. The V end was cut by 0 bases, the J end by 0 bases, with 9 bases between. Per the germline V gene, CDR1 is SGHRS and CDR2 is YFSETQ. The CDR3 runs 16 residues. CDR3: CASSLDSTTNTGELFF. CDR3 in DNA: TGCGCCAGCAGCTTGGACAGTACCACGAACACCGGGGAGCTGTTTTTT.

Only a few counts were recorded for this clonotype. The chain employs TRBV7-9 and TRBJ2-2; no clear D. V lost 3 bases and J 5 bases, leaving 7 bases between the germline ends. The germline CDR1 and CDR2 sequences are SEHNR and FQNEAQ (reference sequence). This CDR3 spans 13 amino acids. For the CDR3, the DNA is TGTGCCAGCAGCTTTGTCTGGACCGGGGAGCTGTTTTTT. Translating gives CASSFVWTGELFF.

In this sample, this clonotype turned up a few times. The CDR3 sequence is CASSGGTTSLPNEQFF. Written as DNA, the CDR3 is TGTGCCAGCAGCGGTGGGACTACATCTCTCCCCAATGAGCAGTTCTTC. This chain joins TRBV5-5 and TRBJ2-1, with 7 nucleotides matching TRBD2. V dropped 4 bases and J dropped 6; count of bases not matched to a gene: 13. The CDR3 totals 16 residues. Germline assignment: CDR1 SGHKS and CDR2 YYEKEE (reference sequence). Together with reference TRBV5-5 and TRBJ2-1, the CDR3 gives the full variable domain: DAGVTQSPTHLIKTRGQQVTLRCSPISGHKSVSWYQQVLGQGPQFIFQYYEKEERGRGNFPDRFSARQFPNYSSELNVNALLLGDSALYLCASSGGTTSLPNEQFFGPGTRLTVL.

This clonotype was picked up many times. This chain joins TRBV12-3 or TRBV12-4 and TRBJ1-4; possible D gene TRBD1, 5 bases. The V end was cut by 2 bases, the J end by 5 bases, with 15 bases between. The CDR3 is 16 residues long. This chain's CDR3 is CASSLSGNRPNEKLFF. The CDR3 DNA sequence: TGTGCCAGCAGTTTATCAGGGAACCGACCCAATGAAAAACTGTTTTTT.

V gene TRBV5-1 combines with J gene TRBJ1-1, with D perhaps TRBD1 (6 bases). V was cut by 3 bases and J by 5 bases, with 20 bases left in between. The CDR3 sequence is 16 residues long. The germline V gene encodes CDR1 SGHRS and CDR2 YFSETQ. CDR3 sequence: CASSSAGRPGDTEAFF. DNA of the CDR3: TGCGCCAGCAGCTCTGCGGGGCGGCCAGGGGATACTGAAGCTTTCTTT. Looking up the rest from reference TRBV5-1 and TRBJ1-1 gives the full variable domain: KAGVTQTPRYLIKTRGQQVTLSCSPISGHRSVSWYQQTPGQGLQFLFEYFSETQRNKGNFPGRFSGRQFSNSRSEMNVSTLELGDSALYLCASSSAGRPGDTEAFFGQGTRLTVV.

This clonotype has a count of ten or more. The chain uses TRBV20-1 and TRBJ2-1, with TRBD2 matching 13 bases. This CDR3 is built from 14 residues. Trimming removed 4 bases from V and 8 bases from J; junction bases left unmatched: 5. Germline values: CDR1 DFQATT, CDR2 SNEGSKA (reference sequence). The CDR3 protein is CSATTSGRADEQFF. The DNA of the CDR3 is TGCAGTGCTACAACTAGCGGGAGGGCAGATGAGCAGTTCTTC.

The V gene is TRBV7-2, the J gene TRBJ2-1, with 7 positions matching TRBD2. Per germline, CDR1 SGHTA and CDR2 FQGNSA. With V trimmed by 5 bases and J by 9 bases, 7 bases remained unmatched. This CDR3 contains 13 residues. CDR3 amino acids: CASSRGEGREQFF. In DNA, the CDR3 is TGTGCCAGCAGCCGGGGGGAGGGGCGTGAGCAGTTCTTC.

This clonotype came up many times. The rearrangement joins TRBV29-1 to TRBJ2-5; D gene ambiguous. The CDR3 totals 14 residues. CDR1 and CDR2 from the germline V gene are SQVTM and ANQGSEA. Trimming left V 7 bases short and J 9 bases short, with 24 bases between. The CDR3 region has the DNA TGCAGCGCCGGAAGTTCTGTAATGACAAAGCCCCAGTACTTC. Amino acids: CSAGSSVMTKPQYF.

This clonotype has a handful of counts. This sequence joins TRBV20-1 and TRBJ2-2; the match to TRBD1 covers 9 bases. The CDR3 has 15 residues. With 4 bases clipped from V and 1 base from J, the junction kept 4 bases outside the gene matches. Germline CDR1 reads DFQATT; CDR2 reads SNEGSKA (reference sequence). In nucleotides, the CDR3 is TGCAGTGCTACCGGACAGGGGAAGAACACCGGGGAGCTGTTTTTT. It yields the protein CSATGQGKNTGELFF.

This clonotype was seen ten or more times. The gene calls are TRBV5-1 and TRBJ2-1; maybe TRBD2 (6 bases). Trimming removed 7 bases at V and 9 bases at J, with 14 bases between. The CDR3 runs to 12 residues. Germline loops: CDR1 SGHRS, CDR2 YFSETQ. DNA for the CDR3: TGCGCCAGCCGACAAATGGGGGGTGAGCAGTTCTTC. Translation: CASRQMGGEQFF.

This clonotype was observed at least ten times. J is TRBJ2-7 and V is TRBV6-2 or TRBV6-3, with 7 nucleotides matching TRBD1. The CDR3 is 14 residues long. Trimming took 2 bases from V and 5 from J; bases not matched to a gene: 6. Germline assignment: CDR1 MNHEY and CDR2 SVGEGT. CDR3 DNA: TGTGCCAGCAGTTACAACAGGGGCAGGGACGAGCAGTACGTC. Translating it yields CASSYNRGRDEQYV.

The table lists this clonotype with a count of one. The V and J genes are TRBV20-1 and TRBJ2-1; D is perhaps TRBD2 (5 bases). Per germline, CDR1 DFQATT and CDR2 SNEGSKA (reference sequence). CDR3 size: 14 residues. The V and J ends lost 3 bases and 0 bases respectively, with 9 bases between them. Here the CDR3 DNA reads TGCAGTGCTAGGCGGGCCGTCTCCTACAATGAGCAGTTCTTC. Amino acid sequence: CSARRAVSYNEQFF.